The clone carrying this T cell receptor beta chain was seen repeatedly, ten times or more. According to the study, genomic DNA was the template for TCR beta VDJ and CDR3 profiling. TCRdb independently ran MiXCR on the reads; one entry per CDR3 protein. This sample has under 350,000 distinct CDR3 sequences, with 45% to 65% found just once. The data are from a study of CD8+CD57+ T cells in acquired aplastic anemia. Study-wide context: DNA per sorted CD4+ or CD8+ sample ranged about 0.19 to 30 ug, averaging 3.2 ug.

For sequencing, patients were chosen who had shown expansion of CD8+CD57+ cells by flow cytometry. Every patient was diagnosed with severe acquired aplastic anemia. Patients were untreated when blood was sampled. Sequencing was performed on sorted CD4+, CD8+, or CD8+CD57+ T cells (not recorded which) from PBMCs. The clonotype originates from a human donor with aplastic anemia.

CDR3 nucleotide sequence: TGTGCCAGCAGCTTAGCGCTCGAGGAGACCCAGTACTTC. Translation: CASSLALEETQYF. The chain employs TRBV7-8 and TRBJ2-5; no clear D gene. With 0 bases removed from V and 5 bases from J, the gap between germline ends came to 7 bases. This CDR3 comprises 13 residues. Germline CDR1 reads SGHVS; CDR2 reads FQNEAQ.